Below, one T cell receptor beta chain is given with its context. Antigen: not known. These data come from a study of blood T cells in healthy people across ages. General study findings and limits: With age, beta diversity per million T cells declined roughly linearly, significantly by over 35.

Total RNA, at least 5 micrograms per sample, came from PBMCs. The CDR3 consists of 16 residues. Germline V gene data show CDR1 as LNHNV and CDR2 as YYDKDF (reference sequence). Alongside a J-beta primer mix, a sample-barcoded 5' primer served in a second PCR lasting roughly 7 to 11 cycles. Through a template-switch adaptor with 12 random nucleotides, each cDNA molecule received a tag. TCRdb passed the 5' RACE reads through MiXCR, listing each CDR3 protein once. The data show around 1,000,000 distinct CDR3 sequences, almost 25% seen once. The sample was also reused in another study, on T cells of mothers and their children.

The specimen was blood. The receptor comes from a girl under 10 years old in good health. The chain uses TRBV15 and TRBJ2-5; TRBD2 matches 8 bases. The J call may be faulty, since TRBJ2-1 better matches the DNA end. The CDR3 is CATSRDRGLAGHEQFF. CDR3 DNA: TGTGCCACCAGCAGAGATCGGGGTCTAGCGGGCCATGAGCAGTTCTTC.